Listed below are T cell receptor beta chains from one sample, sequenced in a study of blood T cell repertoires in COVID-19. Clones were read by immunoSEQ multiplex PCR, and TCRdb kept only the in-frame ones, dropping some. The table has 200,000 to 250,000 clones, 90% seen once. The sample was peripheral blood. These receptors were collected from a young man with COVID-19, enrolled during active disease. Each CDR3 is given without its conserved first and last residue. D genes are given only for firm matches.

J gene: TRBJ2-1
D gene: -
V gene: TRBV18
CDR3 protein: ASSLLGPTEQF

J gene: TRBJ1-1
D gene: TRBD1
V gene: TRBV3-1/TRBV3-2
CDR3 protein: ASSRGGGSGTEAF

J gene: TRBJ1-3
D gene: TRBD1
V gene: TRBV7-2
CDR3 protein: ASSRGQISSGNTIY

J gene: TRBJ2-1
D gene: -
V gene: TRBV29-1
CDR3 protein: SVVAHLGLNNEQF

J gene: TRBJ2-1
D gene: -
V gene: TRBV4-3
CDR3 protein: ASSQEEGTDNEQF

J gene: TRBJ1-2
D gene: TRBD1
V gene: TRBV7-3
CDR3 protein: ASSPRQGTGYGYT

J gene: TRBJ2-1
D gene: TRBD1
V gene: TRBV7-2
CDR3 protein: ASSLMEWQGAYNEQF

J gene: TRBJ1-3
D gene: -
V gene: TRBV23-1
CDR3 protein: ASNTDRRRGFAIY

J gene: TRBJ2-1
D gene: TRBD2
V gene: TRBV9
CDR3 protein: ASSVLGLAEYNEQF

J gene: TRBJ2-2
D gene: -
V gene: TRBV20-1
CDR3 protein: SARSSGELF

J gene: TRBJ2-3
D gene: -
V gene: TRBV19
CDR3 protein: ASSTHGGTDTQY

J gene: TRBJ2-7
D gene: -
V gene: TRBV7-8
CDR3 protein: ASSLVEDEQY

J gene: TRBJ1-1
D gene: TRBD1
V gene: TRBV5-1
CDR3 protein: ASSFREGAITEAF

J gene: TRBJ2-2
D gene: -
V gene: TRBV5-1
CDR3 protein: ASSLGQLPSNTGELF

J gene: TRBJ1-5
D gene: TRBD1
V gene: TRBV28
CDR3 protein: ASSLGQGSQPQH

J gene: TRBJ2-2
D gene: TRBD2
V gene: TRBV7-6
CDR3 protein: ASSTLAGVAGELF

J gene: TRBJ2-1
D gene: TRBD2
V gene: TRBV5-1
CDR3 protein: ASSLGTGGENEQF

J gene: TRBJ1-2
D gene: -
V gene: TRBV7-2
CDR3 protein: ASSLFAANYGYT

J gene: TRBJ2-7
D gene: -
V gene: TRBV6-5
CDR3 protein: ASTLTQSSYEQY

J gene: TRBJ1-1
D gene: -
V gene: TRBV29-1
CDR3 protein: SVGAVLNTEAF

J gene: TRBJ1-2
D gene: -
V gene: TRBV9
CDR3 protein: ASSAELTETYGYT

J gene: TRBJ2-7
D gene: TRBD1
V gene: TRBV11-2
CDR3 protein: ASSLSDRGREQY

J gene: TRBJ2-1
D gene: -
V gene: TRBV3-1/TRBV3-2
CDR3 protein: ASSHRTVYNEQF

J gene: TRBJ2-7
D gene: -
V gene: TRBV7-8
CDR3 protein: ASSSGLAIVYEQY

J gene: TRBJ1-2
D gene: -
V gene: TRBV10-3
CDR3 protein: AISESQGHGYT

J gene: TRBJ1-6
D gene: -
V gene: TRBV27
CDR3 protein: ASSFGNSPLH

J gene: TRBJ2-1
D gene: TRBD1
V gene: TRBV4-1
CDR3 protein: ASSQAGTGGPEQF

J gene: TRBJ2-3
D gene: -
V gene: TRBV29-1
CDR3 protein: SGITGSTDTQY

J gene: TRBJ2-3
D gene: -
V gene: TRBV7-2
CDR3 protein: ASSSLRYLPSTDTQY

J gene: TRBJ1-1
D gene: TRBD1
V gene: TRBV3-1/TRBV3-2
CDR3 protein: ASSQDRVDRGGTEAF

J gene: TRBJ1-6
D gene: -
V gene: TRBV4-1
CDR3 protein: ASSQGRGSSYNSPLH

J gene: TRBJ1-5
D gene: -
V gene: TRBV19
CDR3 protein: ASRSGHSNQPQH

J gene: TRBJ1-5
D gene: -
V gene: TRBV29-1
CDR3 protein: SVERAGNQPQH

J gene: TRBJ1-2
D gene: -
V gene: TRBV12-3/TRBV12-4
CDR3 protein: ASSLDRYYGYT

J gene: TRBJ2-3
D gene: -
V gene: TRBV4-3
CDR3 protein: ASSQGLDGPDTQY

J gene: TRBJ2-3
D gene: TRBD1
V gene: TRBV3-1/TRBV3-2
CDR3 protein: ASSQAQGAGTQY

J gene: TRBJ2-2
D gene: TRBD1
V gene: TRBV5-1
CDR3 protein: ASSSRTGDTGELF

J gene: TRBJ2-7
D gene: -
V gene: TRBV18
CDR3 protein: ASSFSGRATYDLQY

J gene: TRBJ2-3
D gene: TRBD2
V gene: TRBV6-2/TRBV6-3
CDR3 protein: ASSYQGLAVDTQY

J gene: TRBJ2-1
D gene: TRBD2
V gene: TRBV5-4
CDR3 protein: ASSPRGSSYNEQF

J gene: TRBJ1-1
D gene: -
V gene: TRBV6-6
CDR3 protein: ASSYTDREAF

J gene: TRBJ2-7
D gene: TRBD1
V gene: TRBV5-1
CDR3 protein: ASSPLTGSNYEQY

J gene: TRBJ1-1
D gene: TRBD1
V gene: TRBV15
CDR3 protein: ATSSGIRDRGNTEAF

J gene: TRBJ1-5
D gene: -
V gene: TRBV20-1
CDR3 protein: SASSDQPQH

J gene: TRBJ2-7
D gene: TRBD1
V gene: TRBV6-1
CDR3 protein: ASSSTGDEQY

J gene: TRBJ2-7
D gene: TRBD2
V gene: TRBV11-1
CDR3 protein: ASRGAGNYEQY

J gene: TRBJ1-2
D gene: -
V gene: TRBV29-1
CDR3 protein: SVDRNYGYT

J gene: TRBJ2-3
D gene: TRBD1
V gene: TRBV2
CDR3 protein: ASSARDRADTQY

J gene: TRBJ1-1
D gene: -
V gene: TRBV7-2
CDR3 protein: ASSLTTTVLTGLNTEAF

J gene: TRBJ2-7
D gene: -
V gene: TRBV19
CDR3 protein: ASSIGGSIYEQY

J gene: TRBJ1-5
D gene: -
V gene: TRBV28
CDR3 protein: ASSLKVPGEKPQH

J gene: TRBJ2-3
D gene: TRBD1
V gene: TRBV10-3
CDR3 protein: ASRGQRGTDTQY